Each of the 5 T cell receptor beta chains below was sequenced from the same sample in a study of blood T cell repertoires in COVID-19. The table came from immunoSEQ multiplex PCR; TCRdb's copy has only in-frame clones and leaves some out. The table has about 62,000 clones, 86% seen once. The sequenced sample consisted of peripheral blood. The receptor set was obtained from a woman of 80 years or more with acute or convalescent COVID-19.

The chain couples TRBV30 to TRBJ2-1; 7 bases line up with TRBD2. The V gene end was trimmed by 3 bases and the J gene end by 12 bases; junction bases not matched to a gene: 5. CDR3 length: 11 residues. The germline V gene encodes CDR1 GTSNPN and CDR2 SVGIG (reference sequence). In DNA, the CDR3 is TGTGCCTGGAGAGGAAGCGGGACGCAGTTCTTC. Amino acid sequence: CAWRGSGTQFF. The full variable domain, rest sourced from reference TRBV30 and TRBJ2-1, is SQTIHQWPATLVQPVGSPLSLECTVEGTSNPNLYWYRQAAGRGLQLLFYSVGIGQISSEVPQNLSASRPQDRQFILSSKKLLLSDSGFYLCAWRGSGTQFFGPGTRLTVL.

The chain uses TRBV21-1 and TRBJ2-4; the table's D call of TRBD1 was not tested on the DNA. TRBV21-1 is described as a pseudogene. The CDR3 sequence is 13 residues long. This CDR3 is CASSSIRGDRKYF. In DNA, the CDR3 is TGTGCCAGCAGCTCGATTCGCGGGGACAGAAAATACTTC.

The CDR3 sequence is CASSFGRSREQYF. CDR3 nucleotides: TGTGCCAGCAGTTTCGGTAGATCGCGCGAGCAGTACTTC. V usage is TRBV12-3 or TRBV12-4 and J usage is TRBJ2-7; D call uncertain. Trimming left V 3 bases short and J 6 bases short, with 12 bases between. This CDR3 has 13 amino acids.

The chain employs TRBV7-2 and TRBJ1-5; D possibly corresponds to TRBD1 (5 bases). CDR1 SGHTA and CDR2 FQGNSA come from the germline V gene. The CDR3 has 16 residues. Trimming left V 1 base short and J 2 bases short, with 12 bases between. The chain's CDR3 is CASSLVVVGGNQPQHF. Here the CDR3 DNA reads TGTGCCAGCAGCTTAGTCGTGGTAGGGGGCAATCAGCCCCAGCATTTT.

The V gene is TRBV9, the J gene TRBJ2-7, with TRBD1 identical over 9 bases. The CDR3 is 14 residues long. With 0 bases clipped from V and 3 bases from J, the junction kept 1 base outside the gene matches. Germline V gene lookup returns CDR1 SGDLS and CDR2 YYNGEE. The CDR3 coding sequence is TGTGCCAGCAGCGTAGGGGACAGGGACTACGAGCAGTACTTC. This translates into CASSVGDRDYEQYF.